This T cell receptor (beta chain) was sequenced in a study of control samples from healthy donors and cancer patients. TCRdb's copy holds only in-frame clones and misses some; the assay was immunoSEQ multiplex PCR. This sample has some 150,000 clones, with approximately 96% found just once. CDR1 is SGHVS, CDR2 FNYEAQ, per germline. This CDR3 is 15 amino acids long. V shed 5 bases, J shed 5 bases, and the junction held 2 bases outside the gene matches. The chain recombines TRBV7-6 with TRBJ2-5; 16 nucleotides agree with TRBD2. Sequencing was carried out using blood. The receptor was derived from a woman aged 25-40 years in good health. Here the CDR3 DNA reads TGTGCCAGCAGCATGGGACTAGCGGGAGGGGAGACCCAGTACTTC. Encoded protein: CASSMGLAGGETQYF.